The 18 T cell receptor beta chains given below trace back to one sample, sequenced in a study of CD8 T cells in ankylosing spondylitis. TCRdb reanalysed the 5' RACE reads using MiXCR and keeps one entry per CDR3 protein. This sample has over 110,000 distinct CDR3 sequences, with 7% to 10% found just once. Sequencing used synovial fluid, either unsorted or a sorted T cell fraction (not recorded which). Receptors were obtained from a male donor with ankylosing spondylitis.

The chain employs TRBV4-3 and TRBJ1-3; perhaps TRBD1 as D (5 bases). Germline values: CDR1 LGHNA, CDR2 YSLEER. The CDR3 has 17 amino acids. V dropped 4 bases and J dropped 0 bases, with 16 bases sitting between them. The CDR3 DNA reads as TGCGCCAGCAGCCTATGGGGAGGGGAAACCTCTGGAAACACCATATATTTT. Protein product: CASSLWGGETSGNTIYF.

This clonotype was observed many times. The CDR3 DNA reads as TGCAGTGCTGAACGTCGAGAGACCCAGTACTTC. Translating it yields CSAERRETQYF. The chain employs TRBV20-1 and TRBJ2-5; D not resolved. The CDR3 has 11 residues. Germline V lookup: CDR1 DFQATT, CDR2 SNEGSKA (reference sequence). Trimming left V 5 bases short and J 4 bases short, with 8 bases between.

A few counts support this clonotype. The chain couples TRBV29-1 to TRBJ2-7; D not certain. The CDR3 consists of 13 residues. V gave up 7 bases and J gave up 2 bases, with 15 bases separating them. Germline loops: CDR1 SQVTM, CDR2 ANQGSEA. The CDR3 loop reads CSAKLRRTYEQYF. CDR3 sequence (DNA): TGCAGCGCCAAACTACGGAGAACCTACGAGCAGTACTTC.

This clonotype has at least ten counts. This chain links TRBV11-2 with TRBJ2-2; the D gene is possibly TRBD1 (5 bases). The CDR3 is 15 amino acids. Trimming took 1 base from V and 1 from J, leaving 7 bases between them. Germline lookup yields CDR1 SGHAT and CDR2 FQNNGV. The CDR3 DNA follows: TGTGCCAGCAGCTTAGCAGGGATGAACACCGGGGAGCTGTTTTTT. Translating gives CASSLAGMNTGELFF.

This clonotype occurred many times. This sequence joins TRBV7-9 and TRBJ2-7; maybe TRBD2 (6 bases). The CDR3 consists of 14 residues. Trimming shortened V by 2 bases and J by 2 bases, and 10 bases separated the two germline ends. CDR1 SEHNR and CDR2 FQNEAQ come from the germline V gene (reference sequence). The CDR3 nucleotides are TGTGCCAGCAGCTTAATGGGAGGCCCCTACGAGCAGTACTTC. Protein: CASSLMGGPYEQYF.

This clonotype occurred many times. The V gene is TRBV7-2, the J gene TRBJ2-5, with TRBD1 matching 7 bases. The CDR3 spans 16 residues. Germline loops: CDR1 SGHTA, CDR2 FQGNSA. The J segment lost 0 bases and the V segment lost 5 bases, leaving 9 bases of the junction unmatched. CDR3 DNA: TGTGCCAGCAGCCCCCCGACAGGGCCGTACCAAGAGACCCAGTACTTC. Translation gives CASSPPTGPYQETQYF.

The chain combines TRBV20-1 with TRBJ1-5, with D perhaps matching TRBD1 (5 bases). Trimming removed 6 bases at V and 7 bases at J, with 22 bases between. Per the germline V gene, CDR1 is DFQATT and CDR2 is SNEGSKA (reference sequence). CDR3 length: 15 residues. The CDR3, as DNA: TGCAGTGCCTGGGACCAGTCTCAGGGAGGGCAGCCCCAGCATTTT. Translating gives CSAWDQSQGGQPQHF.

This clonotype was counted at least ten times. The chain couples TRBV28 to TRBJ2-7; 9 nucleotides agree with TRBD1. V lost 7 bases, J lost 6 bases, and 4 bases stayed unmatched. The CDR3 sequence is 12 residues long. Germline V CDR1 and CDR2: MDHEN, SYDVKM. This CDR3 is CASNGQGSEQYF. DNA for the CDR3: TGTGCCAGCAATGGACAGGGGTCCGAGCAGTACTTC.

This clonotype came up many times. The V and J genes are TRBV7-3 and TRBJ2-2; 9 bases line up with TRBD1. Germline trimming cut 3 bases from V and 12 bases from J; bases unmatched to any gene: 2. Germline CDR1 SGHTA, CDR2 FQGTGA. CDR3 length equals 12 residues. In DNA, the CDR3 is TGTGCCAGCAGCTTCGGGACAGGGAAGCTGTTTTTT. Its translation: CASSFGTGKLFF.

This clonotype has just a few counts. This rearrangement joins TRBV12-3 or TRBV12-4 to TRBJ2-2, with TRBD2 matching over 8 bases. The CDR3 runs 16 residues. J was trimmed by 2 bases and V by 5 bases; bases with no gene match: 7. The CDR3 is CASSPWRGDNTGELFF. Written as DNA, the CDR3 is TGTGCCAGCAGTCCGTGGCGGGGGGACAACACCGGGGAGCTGTTTTTT.

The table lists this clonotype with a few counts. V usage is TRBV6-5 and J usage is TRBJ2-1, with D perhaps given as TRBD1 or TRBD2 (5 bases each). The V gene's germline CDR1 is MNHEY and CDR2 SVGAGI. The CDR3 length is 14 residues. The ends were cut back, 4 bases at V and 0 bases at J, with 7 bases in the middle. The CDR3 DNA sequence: TGTGCCAGCAGTTGGGGGAGCTCCTACAATGAGCAGTTCTTC. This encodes CASSWGSSYNEQFF.

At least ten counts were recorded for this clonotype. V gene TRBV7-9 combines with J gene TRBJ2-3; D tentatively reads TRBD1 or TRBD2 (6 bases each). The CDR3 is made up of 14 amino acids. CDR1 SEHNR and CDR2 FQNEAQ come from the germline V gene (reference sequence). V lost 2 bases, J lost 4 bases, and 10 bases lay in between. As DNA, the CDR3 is TGTGCCAGCAGCTTATTCGGGGGCGCAGATACGCAGTATTTT. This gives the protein CASSLFGGADTQYF.

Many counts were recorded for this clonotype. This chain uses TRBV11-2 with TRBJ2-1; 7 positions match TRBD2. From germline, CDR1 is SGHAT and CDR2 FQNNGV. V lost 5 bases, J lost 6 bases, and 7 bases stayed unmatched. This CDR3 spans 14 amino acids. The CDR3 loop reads CASSALAALNEQFF. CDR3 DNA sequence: TGTGCCAGCAGCGCTCTAGCGGCTCTCAATGAGCAGTTCTTC.

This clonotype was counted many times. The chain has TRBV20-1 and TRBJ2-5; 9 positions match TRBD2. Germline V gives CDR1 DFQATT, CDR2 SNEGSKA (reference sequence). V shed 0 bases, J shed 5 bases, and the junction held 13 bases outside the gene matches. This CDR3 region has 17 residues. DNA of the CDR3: TGCAGTGCTAGAGACTTCCTGAGACTAGCGGAGGGGGAGACCCAGTACTTC. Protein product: CSARDFLRLAEGETQYF.

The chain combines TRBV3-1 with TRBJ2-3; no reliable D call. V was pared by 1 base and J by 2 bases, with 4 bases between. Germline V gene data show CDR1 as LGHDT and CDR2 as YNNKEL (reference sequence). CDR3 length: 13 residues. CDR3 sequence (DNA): TGTGCCAGCAGCCAAGGGGCCACAGATACGCAGTATTTT. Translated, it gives CASSQGATDTQYF.

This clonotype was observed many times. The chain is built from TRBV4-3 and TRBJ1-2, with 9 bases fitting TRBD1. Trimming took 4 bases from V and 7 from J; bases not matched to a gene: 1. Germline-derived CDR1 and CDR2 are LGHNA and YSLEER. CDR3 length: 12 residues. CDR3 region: CASSPDRGGYTF. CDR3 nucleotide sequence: TGCGCCAGCAGCCCGGACAGGGGTGGCTACACCTTC.

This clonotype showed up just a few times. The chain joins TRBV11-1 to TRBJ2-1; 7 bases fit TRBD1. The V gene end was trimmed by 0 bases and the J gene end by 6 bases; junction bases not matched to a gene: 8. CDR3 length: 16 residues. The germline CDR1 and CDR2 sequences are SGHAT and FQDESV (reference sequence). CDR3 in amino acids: CASSLAGGLASNEQFF. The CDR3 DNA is TGTGCCAGCAGCTTAGCAGGGGGCCTAGCTAGCAATGAGCAGTTCTTC.

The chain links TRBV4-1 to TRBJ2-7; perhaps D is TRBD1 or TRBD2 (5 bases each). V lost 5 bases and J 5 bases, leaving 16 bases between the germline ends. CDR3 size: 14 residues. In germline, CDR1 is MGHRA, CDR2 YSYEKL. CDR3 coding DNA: TGCGCCAGCAGCGTCCGGGACCGAAGCCACGAGCAGTACTTC. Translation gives CASSVRDRSHEQYF.